This T cell receptor (beta chain) came from a study of blood T cell repertoires in COVID-19. Study-level background: COVID-19 samples collected from the United States, Italy and Spain covered acute and convalescent phases. Sample material is recorded as cDNA or gDNA derived from T cells, B-cell-depleted T cells, or PBMCs.

Germline CDR1 MNHEY, CDR2 SVGAGI. V was shortened by 8 bases and J by 0 bases, with 14 bases between the two germline ends. There are 15 residues in the CDR3. Authors' methods: Counts of nucleated cells, estimated from reference gene primer amplification, were obtained. The data were produced by immunoSEQ multiplex PCR, yet TCRdb's version contains in-frame clones alone and is incomplete. For V, J and clone size, that table is used; D and trimming come from the DNA. The table includes 65,000 to 95,000 clones, approximately 85% detected once. V and J are TRBV6-5 and TRBJ1-5, with D uncertain. This TCR derives from a man between 65 and 80 years old with acute or convalescent COVID-19. The specimen sequenced was peripheral blood. The CDR3 reads CASRHRTYSNQPQHF. CDR3 nucleotide sequence: TGTGCCAGCCGACACCGAACGTATAGCAATCAGCCCCAGCATTTT.